A selection of T cell receptor beta chains follows, all from one sample in a study of blood T cell repertoires in COVID-19. Some clones are missing from TCRdb's copy, which holds only in-frame ones; the method was immunoSEQ multiplex PCR. The sample yields a few hundred thousand clones, around 83% seen once. The specimen was peripheral blood. The receptor set was obtained from a woman between 45 and 60 years old with COVID-19, enrolled during active disease. CDR3s include the opening cysteine and the closing phenylalanine or tryptophan. A D gene is named only where the DNA matches it firmly. Not every row has a clone size; where given, it reads once, few, many or a size class.

v_gene: TRBV6-4; j_gene: TRBJ1-2; abundance: few; d_gene: TRBD1; CDR3aa: CASSESFIRQGQTSNYGYTF; CDR3nt: TGTGCCAGCAGTGAATCCTTTATTCGACAGGGGCAAACGTCTAACTATGGCTACACCTTC
v_gene: TRBV7-2; j_gene: TRBJ1-1; abundance: .; d_gene: TRBD1; CDR3aa: CASSLRGLGTEAFF; CDR3nt: TGTGCCAGCAGCTTAAGGGGGCTAGGGACTGAAGCTTTCTTT
v_gene: TRBV28; j_gene: TRBJ1-5; abundance: .; d_gene: TRBD1; CDR3aa: CASSLDRGISQPQHF; CDR3nt: TGTGCCAGCAGTCTGGACAGGGGGATTTCTCAGCCCCAGCATTTT
v_gene: TRBV5-1; j_gene: TRBJ2-2; abundance: once; d_gene: TRBD1; CDR3aa: CASNNRGFTGELFF; CDR3nt: TGCGCCAGCAACAACAGGGGCTTCACCGGGGAGCTGTTTTTT
v_gene: TRBV13; j_gene: TRBJ2-3; abundance: .; d_gene: .; CDR3aa: CASSSRVWGSWDTQYF; CDR3nt: TGTGCCAGCAGCTCCAGGGTTTGGGGTTCCTGGGATACGCAGTATTTT
v_gene: TRBV14; j_gene: TRBJ2-3; abundance: .; d_gene: TRBD2; CDR3aa: CASSQGRLAGVTDTQYF; CDR3nt: TGTGCCAGCAGCCAAGGTAGACTAGCGGGCGTGACAGATACGCAGTATTTT
v_gene: TRBV3-1/TRBV3-2; j_gene: TRBJ1-1; abundance: .; d_gene: TRBD1; CDR3aa: CASSQALGGRGAEAFF; CDR3nt: TGTGCCAGCAGCCAAGCCTTAGGGGGCCGCGGGGCTGAAGCTTTCTTT
v_gene: TRBV6-5; j_gene: TRBJ2-7; abundance: .; d_gene: .; CDR3aa: CASSIRDTGSYEQYF; CDR3nt: TGTGCCAGCAGTATTCGGGACACGGGATCCTACGAGCAGTACTTC
v_gene: TRBV9; j_gene: TRBJ2-1; abundance: .; d_gene: TRBD2; CDR3aa: CATPGGSGGENEQFF; CDR3nt: TGTGCCACCCCCGGGGGGAGCGGGGGGGAGAATGAGCAGTTCTTC
v_gene: TRBV24-1; j_gene: TRBJ2-1; abundance: .; d_gene: .; CDR3aa: CATSDLVGTSNEQFF; CDR3nt: TGTGCCACCAGTGATTTAGTGGGCACTTCAAATGAGCAGTTCTTC
v_gene: TRBV5-6; j_gene: TRBJ2-1; abundance: few; d_gene: TRBD1; CDR3aa: CASSLRDREQFF; CDR3nt: TGTGCCAGCAGCCTCCGGGACAGAGAGCAGTTCTTC
v_gene: TRBV5-4; j_gene: TRBJ2-3; abundance: .; d_gene: .; CDR3aa: CASSLVGATDTQYF; CDR3nt: TGTGCCAGCAGCTTGGTGGGGGCCACAGATACGCAGTATTTT
v_gene: TRBV12-3/TRBV12-4; j_gene: TRBJ2-1; abundance: .; d_gene: TRBD1; CDR3aa: CASSRQGSEQFF; CDR3nt: TGTGCCAGCAGTCGACAGGGATCTGAGCAGTTCTTC
v_gene: TRBV30; j_gene: TRBJ1-1; abundance: .; d_gene: .; CDR3aa: CAWKLRPEAFF; CDR3nt: TGTGCCTGGAAACTGAGGCCTGAAGCTTTCTTT
v_gene: TRBV25-1; j_gene: TRBJ2-1; abundance: .; d_gene: TRBD1; CDR3aa: CASNHRDRPYNEQFF; CDR3nt: TGTGCCAGCAACCACCGGGACAGGCCCTACAATGAGCAGTTCTTC
v_gene: TRBV21-1; j_gene: TRBJ2-5; abundance: .; d_gene: .; CDR3aa: CASSKGGKSGDQETQYF; CDR3nt: TGTGCCAGCAGCAAAGGGGGAAAAAGCGGGGATCAAGAGACCCAGTACTTC
v_gene: TRBV3-1/TRBV3-2; j_gene: TRBJ2-5; abundance: .; d_gene: .; CDR3aa: CASSPNWGDGQETQYF; CDR3nt: TGTGCCAGCAGCCCCAACTGGGGGGACGGTCAAGAGACCCAGTACTTC
v_gene: TRBV19; j_gene: TRBJ1-5; abundance: .; d_gene: TRBD1; CDR3aa: CASSIRTGGLGHSNQPQHF; CDR3nt: TGTGCCAGTAGTATTAGGACAGGGGGTCTGGGGCATAGCAATCAGCCCCAGCATTTT
v_gene: TRBV3-1/TRBV3-2; j_gene: TRBJ2-7; abundance: .; d_gene: .; CDR3aa: CASSQDPGGYGDYEQYF; CDR3nt: TGTGCCAGCAGCCAAGATCCAGGCGGGTATGGGGACTACGAGCAGTACTTC
v_gene: TRBV7-2; j_gene: TRBJ1-1; abundance: .; d_gene: .; CDR3aa: CASSFHRMNTEAFF; CDR3nt: TGTGCCAGCAGCTTTCACAGAATGAACACTGAAGCTTTCTTT
v_gene: TRBV9; j_gene: TRBJ2-2; abundance: medium-sized; d_gene: TRBD2; CDR3aa: CASSVWPAGGSDGELFF; CDR3nt: TGTGCCAGCAGCGTATGGCCAGCGGGGGGCTCCGACGGGGAGCTGTTTTTT
v_gene: TRBV6-1; j_gene: TRBJ2-5; abundance: .; d_gene: .; CDR3aa: CASSEARLATQYF; CDR3nt: TGTGCCAGCAGTGAAGCGCGTCTAGCGACCCAGTACTTC
v_gene: TRBV6-5; j_gene: TRBJ2-5; abundance: .; d_gene: TRBD2; CDR3aa: CASIPTSGGKETQYF; CDR3nt: TGTGCCAGCATCCCGACTAGCGGGGGGAAGGAGACCCAGTACTTC
v_gene: TRBV6-2/TRBV6-3; j_gene: TRBJ1-5; abundance: .; d_gene: .; CDR3aa: CASSISRVAEDSNQPQHF; CDR3nt: TGTGCCAGCAGTATATCCCGCGTTGCGGAAGATAGCAATCAGCCCCAGCATTTT
v_gene: TRBV9; j_gene: TRBJ1-3; abundance: .; d_gene: TRBD1; CDR3aa: CASSVGDSSGNTIYF; CDR3nt: TGTGCCAGCAGCGTCGGGGACAGCTCTGGAAACACCATATATTTT
v_gene: TRBV7-9; j_gene: TRBJ2-1; abundance: once; d_gene: .; CDR3aa: CASSLGSAGFNEQFF; CDR3nt: TGTGCCAGCAGCTTGGGATCAGCAGGGTTCAATGAGCAGTTCTTC
v_gene: TRBV27; j_gene: TRBJ2-7; abundance: .; d_gene: TRBD1; CDR3aa: CASSLTGAAYEQYF; CDR3nt: TGTGCCAGCAGTTTAACAGGGGCGGCCTACGAGCAGTACTTC
v_gene: TRBV27; j_gene: TRBJ2-1; abundance: .; d_gene: .; CDR3aa: CASSIPGEKEQFF; CDR3nt: TGTGCCAGCAGTATTCCAGGGGAGAAAGAGCAGTTCTTC
v_gene: TRBV10-3; j_gene: TRBJ1-1; abundance: .; d_gene: TRBD1; CDR3aa: CAIGQDYTEAFF; CDR3nt: TGTGCCATCGGACAGGACTACACTGAAGCTTTCTTT
v_gene: TRBV5-1; j_gene: TRBJ1-2; abundance: .; d_gene: TRBD1; CDR3aa: CASSSYRGNYGYTF; CDR3nt: TGCGCCAGCAGCTCCTACAGGGGGAACTATGGCTACACCTTC
v_gene: TRBV18; j_gene: TRBJ1-2; abundance: .; d_gene: .; CDR3aa: CASSPLQANYGYTF; CDR3nt: TGTGCCAGCTCACCACTTCAGGCTAACTATGGCTACACCTTC
v_gene: TRBV2; j_gene: TRBJ1-2; abundance: .; d_gene: .; CDR3aa: CASSEAFDGSADTF; CDR3nt: TGTGCCAGCAGTGAAGCTTTTGACGGGTCCGCAGACACCTTC
v_gene: TRBV19; j_gene: TRBJ2-3; abundance: .; d_gene: .; CDR3aa: CASSLTTVSTDTQYF; CDR3nt: TGTGCCAGTAGTCTCACGACAGTCTCCACAGATACGCAGTATTTT
v_gene: TRBV19; j_gene: TRBJ1-2; abundance: .; d_gene: .; CDR3aa: CASSEQGGYTF; CDR3nt: TGTGCCAGTAGTGAACAGGGAGGCTACACCTTC
v_gene: TRBV3-1/TRBV3-2; j_gene: TRBJ1-3; abundance: .; d_gene: .; CDR3aa: CASSPTLDGSSGNTIYF; CDR3nt: TGTGCCAGCAGCCCAACTCTCGACGGGAGCTCTGGAAACACCATATATTTT
v_gene: TRBV12-3/TRBV12-4; j_gene: TRBJ2-1; abundance: .; d_gene: .; CDR3aa: CASSPPGNEQFF; CDR3nt: TGTGCCAGCAGCCCGCCGGGCAATGAGCAGTTCTTC
v_gene: TRBV19; j_gene: TRBJ2-4; abundance: .; d_gene: .; CDR3aa: CASSIDPRQRLAKNIQYF; CDR3nt: TGTGCCAGTAGTATCGACCCTAGACAGCGCCTAGCCAAAAACATTCAGTACTTC
v_gene: TRBV28; j_gene: TRBJ1-5; abundance: .; d_gene: .; CDR3aa: CASSSYTPSNQPQHF; CDR3nt: TGTGCCAGCAGTTCATATACTCCGAGCAATCAGCCCCAGCATTTT
v_gene: TRBV19; j_gene: TRBJ1-5; abundance: .; d_gene: TRBD1; CDR3aa: CASTGTGNQPQHF; CDR3nt: TGTGCCAGTACCGGGACAGGCAATCAGCCCCAGCATTTT
v_gene: TRBV2; j_gene: TRBJ2-7; abundance: .; d_gene: .; CDR3aa: CASSSYEQYF; CDR3nt: TGTGCCAGCAGCAGTTACGAGCAGTACTTC
v_gene: TRBV9; j_gene: TRBJ2-1; abundance: .; d_gene: .; CDR3aa: CASSVDPPGLVNNEQFF; CDR3nt: TGTGCCAGCAGCGTAGACCCACCGGGACTGGTCAACAATGAGCAGTTCTTC
v_gene: TRBV12-3/TRBV12-4; j_gene: TRBJ1-4; abundance: .; d_gene: .; CDR3aa: CASSQSRGKLFF; CDR3nt: TGTGCCAGCAGCCAAAGTAGAGGAAAACTGTTTTTT
v_gene: TRBV4-1; j_gene: TRBJ2-2; abundance: once; d_gene: .; CDR3aa: CASSQEWLVAGELFF; CDR3nt: TGCGCCAGCAGCCAAGAATGGCTAGTTGCAGGGGAGCTGTTTTTT
v_gene: TRBV4-1; j_gene: TRBJ2-5; abundance: once; d_gene: TRBD2; CDR3aa: CASSPGGTSRQTQYF; CDR3nt: TGCGCCAGCAGCCCAGGAGGGACTAGTAGGCAGACCCAGTACTTC
v_gene: TRBV19; j_gene: TRBJ1-1; abundance: .; d_gene: .; CDR3aa: CASSWASNTEAFF; CDR3nt: TGTGCCAGTAGTTGGGCGAGTAACACTGAAGCTTTCTTT